The rows below give T cell receptor beta chains drawn from one sample of a study of beta chain features in type 1 diabetes. Measured with immunoSEQ multiplex PCR; TCRdb has only the in-frame clones, and not every one. This sample carries hundreds of thousands of clones, roughly 12% of them seen once, and the ten largest clones take 0.022%. Sequenced: naive CD4+ T cells from blood. These receptors came from a man aged 18 to 30 with type 1 diabetes. CDR3s include the opening cysteine and the closing phenylalanine or tryptophan. The D gene is left open where the match is weak. Size values are once, few and many counts, or a class for expanded clones, and some rows have none.

CDR3 DNA: TGCGCCAGCAGCCGACGTAGCAACGAGCAGTACTTC; CDR3 protein: CASSRRSNEQYF; V gene: TRBV4-1; clone size: few; J gene: TRBJ2-7; D gene: NA
CDR3 DNA: TGTGCCTGGGATCGTGGGACAGGGGTACAGGAGACCCAGTACTTC; CDR3 protein: CAWDRGTGVQETQYF; V gene: TRBV30; clone size: few; J gene: TRBJ2-5; D gene: TRBD1
CDR3 DNA: TGTGCCAGCAGCGTGACTAGCGGGGCCAATGAGCAGTTCTTC; CDR3 protein: CASSVTSGANEQFF; V gene: TRBV9; clone size: few; J gene: TRBJ2-1; D gene: TRBD2
CDR3 DNA: TGTGCCATCAGTGCCAGGGTTGAAGAGACCCAGTACTTC; CDR3 protein: CAISARVEETQYF; V gene: TRBV10-3; clone size: NA; J gene: TRBJ2-5; D gene: NA
CDR3 DNA: TGTGCCATCAGTGAGTCGTGGGAAGGCTACACCTTC; CDR3 protein: CAISESWEGYTF; V gene: TRBV10-3; clone size: few; J gene: TRBJ1-2; D gene: NA
CDR3 DNA: TGTGCCAGCAGTGTACAGTATGGGCCTTCACCCCTCCACTTT; CDR3 protein: CASSVQYGPSPLHF; V gene: TRBV25-1; clone size: few; J gene: TRBJ1-6; D gene: NA
CDR3 DNA: TGTGCCAGCAGCTTGGGTCAGGGGGATGAGCAGTTCTTC; CDR3 protein: CASSLGQGDEQFF; V gene: TRBV5-4; clone size: few; J gene: TRBJ2-1; D gene: TRBD1
CDR3 DNA: TGCGCCAGCAGCCAAGATCACGCAGTCGTGGGCACTGAAGCTTTCTTT; CDR3 protein: CASSQDHAVVGTEAFF; V gene: TRBV4-1; clone size: NA; J gene: TRBJ1-1; D gene: NA
CDR3 DNA: TGCGCCAGCAGCCGGGGTCAGGGAGCCTATGGCTACACCTTC; CDR3 protein: CASSRGQGAYGYTF; V gene: TRBV5-1; clone size: few; J gene: TRBJ1-2; D gene: NA
CDR3 DNA: TGTGCCAGCAGTGACAAGACCTCTACAGGGGAACAGTTCTTC; CDR3 protein: CASSDKTSTGEQFF; V gene: TRBV2; clone size: few; J gene: TRBJ2-1; D gene: TRBD1